The rows below give T cell receptor beta chains drawn from one sample of a study of T cell repertoires in cytomegalovirus infection. Their cognate antigens are unknown. TCRdb fed the reads into MiXCR, producing one record per CDR3 protein. Of approximately 590,000 distinct CDR3 sequences in the sample, over 35% are singletons; the top ten hold more than 40%. The sequencing here drew on cultured PBMCs, taken from culture after CMV antigen stimulation. Source of these receptors: a human donor in good health (CMV status not recorded). Some clones in this sample may be carry-over from other donors' samples. CDR3s include the opening cysteine and the closing phenylalanine or tryptophan. The D gene is left open where the match is weak. Not every row has a clone size; where given, it reads once, few, many or a size class.

j_call: TRBJ2-7
v_call: TRBV7-6
clone_size: NA
d_call: NA
cdr3_nt: TGTGCCAGCAGCCCACCTGGGGGGTTTGAGCAGTACTTC
cdr3_aa: CASSPPGGFEQYF

j_call: TRBJ2-1
v_call: TRBV7-6
clone_size: few
d_call: NA
cdr3_nt: TGTGCCAGCAGCCCGAAGGTTCATTACAATGAGCAGTTCTTC
cdr3_aa: CASSPKVHYNEQFF

j_call: TRBJ1-6
v_call: TRBV20-1
clone_size: NA
d_call: NA
cdr3_nt: TGCAGTGCTACTGACGGAGGAACCATATCACCCCTCCACTTT
cdr3_aa: CSATDGGTISPLHF

j_call: TRBJ2-1
v_call: TRBV7-2
clone_size: NA
d_call: NA
cdr3_nt: TGTGCCAGCAGCCGGAGGGGGGGGTCCTACAATGAGCAGTTCTTC
cdr3_aa: CASSRRGGSYNEQFF

j_call: TRBJ1-3
v_call: TRBV19
clone_size: few
d_call: NA
cdr3_nt: TGTGCCAGTAGTTTGCCAGGCGACTCTGGAAACACCATATATTTT
cdr3_aa: CASSLPGDSGNTIYF

j_call: TRBJ2-5
v_call: TRBV6-2/TRBV6-3
clone_size: few
d_call: NA
cdr3_nt: TGTGCCAGCAGTCCCCCGCAGACGGCTGGACAAGAGACCCAGTACTTC
cdr3_aa: CASSPPQTAGQETQYF

j_call: TRBJ1-6
v_call: TRBV7-9
clone_size: few
d_call: TRBD1
cdr3_nt: TGTGCCAGCAGCTACTCGGGACAGGCGGTCCACTTT
cdr3_aa: CASSYSGQAVHF

j_call: TRBJ1-3
v_call: TRBV12-3/TRBV12-4
clone_size: NA
d_call: NA
cdr3_nt: TGTGCCGGGGGGATGAACAAAACTGGAAACACCATATATTTT
cdr3_aa: CAGGMNKTGNTIYF

j_call: TRBJ2-3
v_call: TRBV2
clone_size: NA
d_call: TRBD1
cdr3_nt: TGTGCCAGCAGTATCATGGGACAGGGGGGAGAGACGCAGTATTTT
cdr3_aa: CASSIMGQGGETQYF

j_call: TRBJ2-7
v_call: TRBV7-2
clone_size: few
d_call: TRBD2
cdr3_nt: TGTGCCAGCAGCGTTGAGAGCGGGACCTACTACGAGCAGTACTTC
cdr3_aa: CASSVESGTYYEQYF

j_call: TRBJ2-2
v_call: TRBV7-2
clone_size: NA
d_call: NA
cdr3_nt: TGTGCCAGCAGCCCGACAGATCGTCCGAACACCGGGGAGCTGTTTTTT
cdr3_aa: CASSPTDRPNTGELFF

j_call: TRBJ2-7
v_call: TRBV6-2/TRBV6-3
clone_size: NA
d_call: TRBD2
cdr3_nt: TGTGCCAGCAAGCGGGAGAACTACGAGCAGTACTTC
cdr3_aa: CASKRENYEQYF

j_call: TRBJ1-6
v_call: TRBV12-3/TRBV12-4
clone_size: few
d_call: NA
cdr3_nt: TGTGCCAGCAGTCCGACAGGTTCGAATAATTCACCCCTCCACTTT
cdr3_aa: CASSPTGSNNSPLHF

j_call: TRBJ2-1
v_call: TRBV7-2
clone_size: NA
d_call: TRBD2
cdr3_nt: TGTGCCAGCAGCCAATCGCCGGGACTAGCGGGGCCCTACAATGAGCAGTTCTTC
cdr3_aa: CASSQSPGLAGPYNEQFF

j_call: TRBJ2-3
v_call: TRBV7-2
clone_size: few
d_call: TRBD2
cdr3_nt: TGTGCCAGCAGCTTAAGGGTTCGAGCGGGGGGTAGCACAGATACGCAGTATTTT
cdr3_aa: CASSLRVRAGGSTDTQYF

j_call: TRBJ1-4
v_call: TRBV30
clone_size: NA
d_call: NA
cdr3_nt: TGTGCCTGGAGTCCCACGACTGCAACTAATGAAAAACTGTTTTTT
cdr3_aa: CAWSPTTATNEKLFF

j_call: TRBJ1-2
v_call: TRBV7-2
clone_size: NA
d_call: NA
cdr3_nt: TGTGCCAGCAGCCTTTTGACAGCCAACTATGGCTACACCTTC
cdr3_aa: CASSLLTANYGYTF

j_call: TRBJ1-2
v_call: TRBV12-3/TRBV12-4
clone_size: few
d_call: NA
cdr3_nt: TGTGCCAGCAGTTTGCAGGGTACAAGCGGGGGCTACACCTTC
cdr3_aa: CASSLQGTSGGYTF

j_call: TRBJ1-4
v_call: TRBV12-3/TRBV12-4
clone_size: NA
d_call: NA
cdr3_nt: TGTGCCAGCAGGATTACGATGGCGGAAAAACTGTTTTTT
cdr3_aa: CASRITMAEKLFF

j_call: TRBJ1-2
v_call: TRBV11-3
clone_size: NA
d_call: NA
cdr3_nt: TGTGCCAGCAGCACCAATGCCCTAGAGGGTGTCTATGGCTACACCTTC
cdr3_aa: CASSTNALEGVYGYTF

j_call: TRBJ1-1
v_call: TRBV2
clone_size: NA
d_call: NA
cdr3_nt: TGTGCCAGCAGTGGGACGTGGGGGGGTGAAGCTTTCTTT
cdr3_aa: CASSGTWGGEAFF

j_call: TRBJ1-2
v_call: TRBV7-2
clone_size: NA
d_call: NA
cdr3_nt: TGTGCCAGCAGCCTACGGGAGGTGGCAGGAGCTAACTATGGCTACACCTTC
cdr3_aa: CASSLREVAGANYGYTF

j_call: TRBJ2-5
v_call: TRBV6-1
clone_size: few
d_call: TRBD2
cdr3_nt: TGTGCCAGCAGTGAAGCGCTTCGGGTTAGCGGGGGGCAAGAGACCCAGTACTTC
cdr3_aa: CASSEALRVSGGQETQYF

j_call: TRBJ2-7
v_call: TRBV28
clone_size: NA
d_call: TRBD2
cdr3_nt: TGTGCCAGCAGTCCCCATTGGGAGGGATTAACCCACTACGAGCAGTACTTC
cdr3_aa: CASSPHWEGLTHYEQYF

j_call: TRBJ2-5
v_call: TRBV7-4
clone_size: few
d_call: NA
cdr3_nt: TGTGCCAGCGGGAATTGGGAGACCCAGTACTTC
cdr3_aa: CASGNWETQYF

j_call: TRBJ2-2
v_call: TRBV25-1
clone_size: NA
d_call: NA
cdr3_nt: TGTGCCAGCAGTGAACTCGACAGGAACACCGGGGAGCTGTTTTTT
cdr3_aa: CASSELDRNTGELFF

j_call: TRBJ1-1
v_call: TRBV3-1
clone_size: NA
d_call: TRBD1
cdr3_nt: TGTGCCAGCAGCCAAGAGGCGACAGGGGTCACTGAAGCTTTCTTT
cdr3_aa: CASSQEATGVTEAFF

j_call: TRBJ1-1
v_call: TRBV7-9
clone_size: NA
d_call: NA
cdr3_nt: TGTGCCAGCTTCGGGGAGTCAGACACTGAAGCTTTCTTT
cdr3_aa: CASFGESDTEAFF

j_call: TRBJ2-6
v_call: TRBV12-3/TRBV12-4
clone_size: NA
d_call: NA
cdr3_nt: TGTGCCAGCAGTCCAACACAGGGATCCAGCTCTGGGGCCAACGTCCTGACTTTC
cdr3_aa: CASSPTQGSSSGANVLTF

j_call: TRBJ1-1
v_call: TRBV10-3
clone_size: few
d_call: NA
cdr3_nt: TGTGCCATCAGTGGGCAGGGTGGGGACACTGAAGCTTTCTTT
cdr3_aa: CAISGQGGDTEAFF

j_call: TRBJ2-5
v_call: TRBV6-1
clone_size: once
d_call: NA
cdr3_nt: TGTGCCAGCAGTTGGGGGTATGACCAGGAGACCCAGTACTTC
cdr3_aa: CASSWGYDQETQYF

j_call: TRBJ2-3
v_call: TRBV12-3/TRBV12-4
clone_size: few
d_call: NA
cdr3_nt: TGTGCCAGCAGCCCAACGGCCCCTTTGGGTGCCCAGTATTTT
cdr3_aa: CASSPTAPLGAQYF

j_call: TRBJ2-1
v_call: TRBV7-6
clone_size: few
d_call: TRBD2
cdr3_nt: TGTGCCAGCAGCTTAGGCGGGAGGGACTACAATGAGCAGTTCTTC
cdr3_aa: CASSLGGRDYNEQFF

j_call: TRBJ2-3
v_call: TRBV5-4
clone_size: few
d_call: NA
cdr3_nt: TGTGCCAGCAGCTTGGCAGGTCCTAATACGCAGTATTTT
cdr3_aa: CASSLAGPNTQYF

j_call: TRBJ1-2
v_call: TRBV5-3
clone_size: NA
d_call: TRBD1
cdr3_nt: TGTGCCAGCAGCTTGGCCTGGCCAGGGGGCGCGAATGGCTACACCTTC
cdr3_aa: CASSLAWPGGANGYTF

j_call: TRBJ2-7
v_call: TRBV12-3/TRBV12-4
clone_size: NA
d_call: NA
cdr3_nt: TGTGCCAGCAGTTTAAGGTCCGGGACGTCAGCCTACGAGCAGTACTTC
cdr3_aa: CASSLRSGTSAYEQYF

j_call: TRBJ1-4
v_call: TRBV3-1
clone_size: NA
d_call: NA
cdr3_nt: TGTGCCAGCAGCCAAGATACCGGGGTTGAAAAACTGTTTTTT
cdr3_aa: CASSQDTGVEKLFF

j_call: TRBJ1-5
v_call: TRBV7-2
clone_size: NA
d_call: NA
cdr3_nt: TGTGCCAGCAGCTTAGATGCAACCTATCAGCCCCAGCATTTT
cdr3_aa: CASSLDATYQPQHF

j_call: TRBJ2-7
v_call: TRBV27
clone_size: NA
d_call: NA
cdr3_nt: TGTGCCAGCAGTTTATTGCGGGGAGACTCCTACGAGCAGTACTTC
cdr3_aa: CASSLLRGDSYEQYF

j_call: TRBJ2-5
v_call: TRBV7-2
clone_size: few
d_call: TRBD2
cdr3_nt: TGTGCCAGCAGCTCAAAACGTGGGACTAGCGGGATCCAAGAGACCCAGTACTTC
cdr3_aa: CASSSKRGTSGIQETQYF

j_call: TRBJ1-5
v_call: TRBV7-2
clone_size: many
d_call: TRBD1
cdr3_nt: TGTGCCAGCAGCTTAGGGCAGGGGGCAAATCAGCCCCAGCATTTT
cdr3_aa: CASSLGQGANQPQHF

j_call: TRBJ2-2
v_call: TRBV7-2
clone_size: NA
d_call: NA
cdr3_nt: TGTGCCAGCAGCTTAGTCTGGGGATCCGGGGAGCTGTTTTTT
cdr3_aa: CASSLVWGSGELFF

j_call: TRBJ1-5
v_call: TRBV30
clone_size: NA
d_call: NA
cdr3_nt: TGTGCCTGGAGTGTACCCCAGCCCCAGCATTTT
cdr3_aa: CAWSVPQPQHF

j_call: TRBJ1-6
v_call: TRBV7-2
clone_size: many
d_call: NA
cdr3_nt: TGTGCCAGCATAGGGAGCTCCTATAATTCACCCCTCCACTTT
cdr3_aa: CASIGSSYNSPLHF

j_call: TRBJ2-3
v_call: TRBV12-3/TRBV12-4
clone_size: NA
d_call: TRBD1
cdr3_nt: TGTGCCAGCAGTTCCCGGACAGGGGGATTGACAGATACGCAGTATTTT
cdr3_aa: CASSSRTGGLTDTQYF

j_call: TRBJ1-1
v_call: TRBV6-2/TRBV6-3
clone_size: few
d_call: NA
cdr3_nt: TGTGCCAGCACCATCCAGGGTAACACTGAAGCTTTCTTT
cdr3_aa: CASTIQGNTEAFF

j_call: TRBJ2-1
v_call: TRBV15
clone_size: NA
d_call: NA
cdr3_nt: TGTGCCACCAGCAGAGATGGTAGGGGTAGCGATGAGCAGTTCTTC
cdr3_aa: CATSRDGRGSDEQFF

j_call: TRBJ1-1
v_call: TRBV6-1
clone_size: NA
d_call: NA
cdr3_nt: TGTGCCAGCAGGTCAAAAGGACGGGGATTGAACACTGAAGCTTTCTTT
cdr3_aa: CASRSKGRGLNTEAFF

j_call: TRBJ2-5
v_call: TRBV9
clone_size: NA
d_call: TRBD2
cdr3_nt: TGTGCCAGCAGCGTAGGGAGCGGGAGACAGACCCAGTACTTC
cdr3_aa: CASSVGSGRQTQYF